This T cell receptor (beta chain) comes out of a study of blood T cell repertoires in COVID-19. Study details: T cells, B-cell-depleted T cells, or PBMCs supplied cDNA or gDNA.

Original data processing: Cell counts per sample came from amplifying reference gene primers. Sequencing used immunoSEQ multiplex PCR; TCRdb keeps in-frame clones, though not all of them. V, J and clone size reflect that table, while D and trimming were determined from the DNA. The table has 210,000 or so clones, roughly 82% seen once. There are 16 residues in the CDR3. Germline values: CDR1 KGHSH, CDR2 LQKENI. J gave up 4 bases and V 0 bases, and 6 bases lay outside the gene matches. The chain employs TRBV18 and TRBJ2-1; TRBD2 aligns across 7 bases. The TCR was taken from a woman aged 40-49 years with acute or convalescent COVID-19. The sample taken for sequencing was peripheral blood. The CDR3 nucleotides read TGTGCCAGCTCACCACCCGGGACTAACAAATACAATGAGCAGTTCTTC. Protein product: CASSPPGTNKYNEQFF.